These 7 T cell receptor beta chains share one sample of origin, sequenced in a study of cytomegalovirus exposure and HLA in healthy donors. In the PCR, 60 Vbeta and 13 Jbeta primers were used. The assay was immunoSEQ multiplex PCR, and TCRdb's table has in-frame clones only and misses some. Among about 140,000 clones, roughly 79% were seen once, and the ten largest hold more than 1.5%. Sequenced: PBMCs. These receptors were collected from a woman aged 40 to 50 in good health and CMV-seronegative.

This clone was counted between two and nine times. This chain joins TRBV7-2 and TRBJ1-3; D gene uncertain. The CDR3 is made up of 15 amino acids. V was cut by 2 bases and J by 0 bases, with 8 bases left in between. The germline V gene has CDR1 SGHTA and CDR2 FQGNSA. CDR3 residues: CASSLRASSGNTIYF. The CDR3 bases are TGTGCCAGCAGCTTACGCGCTAGCTCTGGAAACACCATATATTTT.

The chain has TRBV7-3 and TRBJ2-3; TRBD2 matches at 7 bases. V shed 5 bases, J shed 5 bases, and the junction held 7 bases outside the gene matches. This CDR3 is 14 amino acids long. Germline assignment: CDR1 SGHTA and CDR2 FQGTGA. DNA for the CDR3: TGTGCCAGCAGCCCCCAGGGAGGGATAGATACGCAGTATTTT. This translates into CASSPQGGIDTQYF.

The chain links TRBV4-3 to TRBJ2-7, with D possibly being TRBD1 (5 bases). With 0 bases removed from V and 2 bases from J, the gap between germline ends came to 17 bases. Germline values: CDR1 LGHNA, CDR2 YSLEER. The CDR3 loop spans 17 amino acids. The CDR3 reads CASSQESRSGATYEQYF. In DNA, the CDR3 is TGCGCCAGCAGCCAAGAAAGTAGAAGTGGGGCGACCTACGAGCAGTACTTC.

CDR3 in DNA: TGTGCCAGCAGCTGGGGGACAGGTCCCTACGAGCAGTACTTC. Encoded protein: CASSWGTGPYEQYF. The chain recombines TRBV11-2 with TRBJ2-7, with 8 bases fitting TRBD1. The CDR3 has 14 residues. Losses at the gene ends were 4 bases for V and 2 bases for J; bases not matched to a gene: 4. Germline loops: CDR1 SGHAT, CDR2 FQNNGV.

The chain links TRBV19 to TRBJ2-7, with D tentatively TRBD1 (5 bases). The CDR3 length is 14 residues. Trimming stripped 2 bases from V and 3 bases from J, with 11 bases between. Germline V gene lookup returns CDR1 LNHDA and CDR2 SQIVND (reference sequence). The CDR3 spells CASSIRGSNYEQYF. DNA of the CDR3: TGTGCCAGTAGTATAAGGGGCAGTAACTACGAGCAGTACTTC.

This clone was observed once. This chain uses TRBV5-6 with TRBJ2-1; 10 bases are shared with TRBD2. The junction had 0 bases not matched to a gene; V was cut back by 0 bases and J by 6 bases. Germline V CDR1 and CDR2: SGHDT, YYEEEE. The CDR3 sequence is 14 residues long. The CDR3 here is CASSLGLAGNEQFF. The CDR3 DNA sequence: TGTGCCAGCAGCTTGGGACTAGCGGGCAATGAGCAGTTCTTC.

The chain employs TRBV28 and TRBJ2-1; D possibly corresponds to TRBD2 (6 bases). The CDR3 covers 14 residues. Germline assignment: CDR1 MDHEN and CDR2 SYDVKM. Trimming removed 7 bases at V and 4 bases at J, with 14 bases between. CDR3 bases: TGTGCCAGCACTGCCCGGGACTTTTACAATGAGCAGTTCTTC. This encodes CASTARDFYNEQFF.